The 9 T cell receptor beta chains reported below all come from one sample, sequenced in a study of blood T cell repertoires in COVID-19. TCRdb keeps only in-frame clones here, not all; method: immunoSEQ multiplex PCR. The data contain roughly 200,000 clones, approximately 87% of them singletons. The material sequenced was peripheral blood. The origin of the receptors is a young woman who had recovered from COVID-19.

The chain is built from TRBV6-5 and TRBJ2-7; TRBD2 matches at 10 bases. V lost 9 bases to trimming and J lost 6 bases; unmatched junction nucleotides: 11. CDR1 is MNHEY, CDR2 SVGAGI, per germline. The CDR3 spans 14 residues. The CDR3 is CASGGGTSASEQYF. The CDR3 region has the DNA TGTGCCAGTGGGGGGGGGACTAGCGCCTCCGAGCAGTACTTC.

Ten or more counts support this clone. J is TRBJ2-7 and V is TRBV29-1; no clear D gene. Germline CDR1 is SQVTM and CDR2 is ANQGSEA. The CDR3 extends over 12 amino acids. Trimming shortened V by 5 bases and J by 7 bases, and 15 bases separated the two germline ends. The CDR3 loop reads CSVSSPREEQYV. CDR3 nucleotide sequence: TGCAGCGTTTCCTCCCCGCGTGAAGAGCAGTACGTC.

V is TRBV5-8 and J is TRBJ2-7; 8 nucleotides line up with TRBD2. CDR1 and CDR2 from the germline V gene are SGHTS and YDEGEE. With 4 bases clipped from V and 6 bases from J, the junction kept 15 bases outside the gene matches. The CDR3 is made up of 16 amino acids. The CDR3 DNA reads TGTGCCAGCAGCCGGACTACTGTGAAGCGGGGGAGCGAGCAGTACGTC. Its translation is CASSRTTVKRGSEQYV.

The chain links TRBV11-2 to TRBJ2-7, with 9 bases lining up with TRBD2. The CDR3 covers 17 residues. Trimming at V came to 5 bases and at J to 3 bases, leaving 14 bases not matched to a gene. The germline V gene has CDR1 SGHAT and CDR2 FQNNGV. The CDR3 DNA sequence: TGTGCCAGCAGCCCAGCGGGAGAAGCGGGGGGATTCTACGAGCAGTACTTC. Translated, it gives CASSPAGEAGGFYEQYF.

The rearrangement links TRBV7-2 to TRBJ2-7; D may be TRBD2 (6 bases). CDR1 is SGHTA and CDR2 is FQGNSA in the germline V gene. CDR3 length: 14 amino acids. Trimming took off 4 bases at V and 5 bases at J, with 15 bases between the two ends. CDR3 protein: CASSSRDGSHEQYF. The DNA for the CDR3 is TGTGCCAGCAGCTCGCGGGACGGGTCCCACGAGCAGTACTTC.

J is TRBJ2-7 and V is TRBV7-2; 13 positions match TRBD2. Germline V gene sequence: CDR1 SGHTA, CDR2 FQGNSA. The ends lost 6 bases at V and 3 bases at J; junction bases unmatched: 11. This CDR3 has 17 amino acids. The chain's CDR3 is CASSSATSGGAYYEQYF. CDR3 in DNA: TGTGCCAGCAGTTCCGCCACTAGCGGGGGGGCTTACTACGAGCAGTACTTC. Full variable domain (missing parts from reference TRBV7-2 and TRBJ2-7): GAGVSQSPSNKVTEKGKDVELRCDPISGHTALYWYRQSLGQGLEFLIYFQGNSAPDKSGLPSDRFSAERTGGSVSTLTIQRTQQEDSAVYLCASSSATSGGAYYEQYFGPGTRLTVT.

J is TRBJ2-1 and V is TRBV2, with TRBD1 matching over 7 bases. Per germline, CDR1 SNHLY and CDR2 FYNNEI. The CDR3 totals 20 residues. Unmatched junction bases numbered 27, after V lost 7 bases and J lost 6 bases. CDR3 sequence: CASIPLRRQGHLGLGNEQFF. The CDR3 DNA reads as TGTGCCAGCATTCCCCTGAGGAGACAGGGCCATCTTGGGTTGGGCAATGAGCAGTTCTTC.

The V gene is TRBV5-5, the J gene TRBJ1-5; 8 bases fit TRBD1. CDR1 is SGHKS, CDR2 YYEKEE, per germline (reference sequence). V lost 0 bases, J lost 9 bases, and 8 bases stayed unmatched. This CDR3 has 15 amino acids. The CDR3 DNA is TGTGCCAGCAGCTTGGAGACAGGGGCGGTGTGGCCCCAGCATTTT. Protein product: CASSLETGAVWPQHF.

This chain uses TRBV24-1 with TRBJ1-5; no reliable D call. Germline lookup yields CDR1 KGHDR and CDR2 SFDVKD. The CDR3 length is 14 residues. The V end lost 5 bases, the J end lost 4 bases, and 11 bases lay between the germline ends. The CDR3 here is CATSGVEANQPQHF. The CDR3, as DNA: TGTGCCACCAGTGGTGTGGAGGCAAATCAGCCCCAGCATTTT.